These 31 T cell receptor beta chains were sequenced from one sample in a study of blood T cell repertoires in COVID-19. Method: immunoSEQ multiplex PCR; TCRdb's copy keeps in-frame clones and lacks some. The repertoire holds about 330,000 clones, with roughly 90% as singletons. The material sequenced was PBMCs or T cells enriched from blood (not recorded which). The receptors come from a woman aged 25 to 39 who had recovered from COVID-19.

The gene calls are TRBV7-9 and TRBJ2-1; 8 bases map to TRBD1. The CDR3 loop spans 14 amino acids. Germline trimming cut 3 bases from V and 8 bases from J; bases unmatched to any gene: 6. Germline V lookup: CDR1 SEHNR, CDR2 FQNEAQ (reference sequence). CDR3 sequence: CASSFGQGAYEQFF. The CDR3 DNA reads as TGTGCCAGCAGCTTTGGGCAGGGGGCGTATGAGCAGTTCTTC.

V usage is TRBV28 and J usage is TRBJ2-3, with 8 bases aligning to TRBD1. The CDR3 has 15 amino acids. Germline CDR1 and CDR2: MDHEN and SYDVKM. The V gene end was trimmed by 5 bases and the J gene end by 0 bases; junction bases not matched to a gene: 4. CDR3 in DNA: TGTGCCAGCAGTAAGACAGGGGCGAGCACAGATACGCAGTATTTT. It specifies CASSKTGASTDTQYF.

The CDR3 coding sequence is TGCGCCAGCAGCTTGGATTGGGCAGGGGGTTACAATGAGCAGTTCTTC. Its translation is CASSLDWAGGYNEQFF. The chain recombines TRBV5-1 with TRBJ2-1, with 7 bases fitting TRBD1. J was trimmed by 4 bases and V by 0 bases; bases with no gene match: 7. The CDR3 loop spans 16 amino acids. Germline CDR1 SGHRS, CDR2 YFSETQ.

The chain carries TRBV12-5 and TRBJ1-2; no reliable D call. This CDR3 region has 11 residues. The ends were cut back, 7 bases at V and 4 bases at J, with 7 bases in the middle. CDR1 LGHNT and CDR2 FRNRAP come from the germline V gene. This CDR3 reads CASALFYGYTF. The CDR3 DNA sequence: TGTGCTAGTGCCCTTTTCTATGGCTACACCTTC.

This chain links TRBV30 with TRBJ2-1; 10 positions agree with TRBD2. Trimming at V came to 0 bases and at J to 4 bases, leaving 6 bases not matched to a gene. The CDR3 loop spans 16 amino acids. Germline V gives CDR1 GTSNPN, CDR2 SVGIG (reference sequence). DNA of the CDR3: TGTGCCTGGAGTGTACAAGCGGGGGGGCCTTACAATGAGCAGTTCTTC. It translates to CAWSVQAGGPYNEQFF.

V usage is TRBV5-1 and J usage is TRBJ2-1; 12 nucleotides match TRBD1. The germline gives CDR1 SGHRS, CDR2 YFSETQ. The CDR3 sequence is 17 residues long. V shed 4 bases, J shed 4 bases, and the junction held 9 bases outside the gene matches. The chain's CDR3 is CASSAGTGGGGYNEQFF. The CDR3 DNA follows: TGCGCCAGCAGCGCCGGGACAGGGGGCGGAGGGTACAATGAGCAGTTCTTC.

The chain employs TRBV10-1 and TRBJ2-5, with 12 bases identical to TRBD2. CDR1 is WNHNN, CDR2 SYGVQD, per germline (reference sequence). Losses at the gene ends were 6 bases for V and 0 bases for J; bases not matched to a gene: 2. The CDR3 totals 15 residues. The CDR3 loop reads CASSRLAGDQETQYF. CDR3 coding DNA: TGCGCCAGCAGCCGACTAGCGGGGGACCAAGAGACCCAGTACTTC.

The V gene is TRBV27, the J gene TRBJ2-1, with D hard to call. V lost 5 bases to trimming and J lost 15 bases, with 26 bases between them. CDR3 size: 15 residues. The germline V gene encodes CDR1 MNHEY and CDR2 SMNVEV (reference sequence). This chain's CDR3 is CASSTDRGTTAPWFF. In nucleotides, the CDR3 is TGTGCCAGCAGTACCGACCGCGGTACCACGGCTCCTTGGTTCTTC.

V is TRBV21-1 and J is TRBJ2-7; TRBD1 is taken as the D call from the table, unchecked against the DNA. TRBV21-1 is a pseudogene locus. This CDR3 is 14 amino acids long. The CDR3 protein is CASTGQYKVYEQYF. CDR3 nucleotide sequence: TGTGCCAGCACGGGACAGTATAAGGTCTACGAGCAGTACTTC.

The CDR3 loop reads CASSVGAPNTEAFF. The CDR3 region has the DNA TGTGCCAGCAGCGTAGGGGCCCCGAACACTGAAGCTTTCTTT. The chain couples TRBV9 to TRBJ1-1, with unresolved D. The V gene's germline CDR1 is SGDLS and CDR2 YYNGEE. The V end lost 0 bases, the J end lost 1 base, and 7 bases lay between the germline ends. The CDR3 is made up of 14 amino acids.

V and J are TRBV13 and TRBJ1-2, with no clear D. Trimming took 4 bases from V and 7 from J, leaving 10 bases between them. CDR1 is PRHDT, CDR2 FYEKMQ, per germline (reference sequence). The CDR3 contains 12 residues. The CDR3 sequence is CASSWQRVGYTF. The CDR3 coding sequence is TGTGCCAGCAGCTGGCAGAGGGTTGGCTACACCTTC.

The chain uses TRBV5-6 and TRBJ2-2; TRBD1 agrees at 9 bases. The ends lost 4 bases at V and 7 bases at J; junction bases unmatched: 11. The CDR3 contains 16 residues. Germline loops: CDR1 SGHDT, CDR2 YYEEEE. The CDR3 region is CASSVPGQGVVGELFF. The CDR3 nucleotides are TGTGCCAGCAGCGTACCGGGACAGGGAGTAGTCGGGGAGCTGTTTTTT. Using reference TRBV5-6 and TRBJ2-2 for the parts outside the CDR3, the full variable domain is DAGVTQSPTHLIKTRGQQVTLRCSPKSGHDTVSWYQQALGQGPQFIFQYYEEEERQRGNFPDRFSGHQFPNYSSELNVNALLLGDSALYLCASSVPGQGVVGELFFGEGSRLTVL.

The chain employs TRBV19 and TRBJ2-3, with D perhaps TRBD1 (5 bases). Between the trimmed V and J ends, which lost 6 bases and 0 bases, there was a span of 7 bases. Germline CDR1 and CDR2: LNHDA and SQIVND (reference sequence). CDR3 length: 13 amino acids. The CDR3 DNA is TGTGCCAGTAGACCAGGGAGCACAGATACGCAGTATTTT. Amino acids: CASRPGSTDTQYF.

The chain employs TRBV29-1 and TRBJ1-2; 7 bases match TRBD1. The CDR3 has 13 residues. Germline V gene sequence: CDR1 SQVTM, CDR2 ANQGSEA. J was trimmed by 6 bases and V by 3 bases; bases with no gene match: 7. The CDR3 is CSVDLRGLDGYTF. CDR3 nucleotides: TGCAGCGTTGATTTGAGGGGGCTCGATGGCTACACCTTC.

The V and J genes are TRBV24-1 and TRBJ2-5; TRBD2 agrees at 7 bases. The trim removed 5 bases at V and 4 bases at J, leaving 3 bases unmatched. The CDR3 sequence is 13 residues long. Germline V gene sequence: CDR1 KGHDR, CDR2 SFDVKD. CDR3 region: CATSAGGGETQYF. The CDR3, as DNA: TGTGCCACCAGTGCTGGGGGGGGAGAGACCCAGTACTTC.

J is TRBJ1-5 and V is TRBV28; 7 bases fit TRBD1. The CDR3 has 14 amino acids. J gave up 2 bases and V 5 bases, and 3 bases lay outside the gene matches. Germline V gives CDR1 MDHEN, CDR2 SYDVKM. CDR3 amino acids: CASSVGTGNQPQHF. The DNA for the CDR3 is TGTGCCAGCAGTGTCGGGACAGGCAATCAGCCCCAGCATTTT.

This chain uses TRBV5-1 with TRBJ1-1; D might be TRBD1 (5 bases). Germline V gene lookup returns CDR1 SGHRS and CDR2 YFSETQ. V lost 4 bases and J lost 6, with 16 bases in between. The CDR3 has 14 residues. The CDR3 sequence: CASSARTGGAEAFF. The CDR3 DNA follows: TGCGCCAGCAGCGCCAGGACGGGAGGGGCTGAAGCTTTCTTT.

CDR3 bases: TGTGCCAGCAGTGAAGGGGGTTTGGGGGGCAATGAGCAGTTCTTC. It encodes CASSEGGLGGNEQFF. J is TRBJ2-1 and V is TRBV2, with D possibly TRBD2 on 6 matching bases. Trimming left V 1 base short and J 6 bases short, with 13 bases between. Germline-derived CDR1 and CDR2 are SNHLY and FYNNEI. CDR3 length: 15 amino acids.

J is TRBJ1-1 and V is TRBV19; D perhaps matches TRBD1 (5 bases). In germline, CDR1 is LNHDA, CDR2 SQIVND (reference sequence). Deletions cut 1 base from V and 1 base from J, with 16 bases between. This CDR3 contains 17 residues. CDR3 amino acids: CASSIAGHGFSNTEAFF. CDR3 nucleotides: TGTGCCAGTAGTATAGCCGGACACGGCTTCTCGAACACTGAAGCTTTCTTT.

V is TRBV5-4 and J is TRBJ1-2; no clear D. The CDR3 is 14 amino acids. V gave up 1 base and J gave up 5 bases, with 12 bases separating them. Germline loops: CDR1 SGHNT, CDR2 YYREEE (reference sequence). As DNA, the CDR3 is TGTGCCAGCAGCTTGCCCCCTCCCCCTTATGGCTACACCTTC. Amino acids: CASSLPPPPYGYTF.

The table lists this clone with a count of one. In DNA form, the CDR3 reads TGTGCCAGCAGTTTTGATAGGACAGGGGACACCGGGGAGCTGTTTTTT. Its protein product is CASSFDRTGDTGELFF. V usage is TRBV27 and J usage is TRBJ2-2; 9 bases align to TRBD1. CDR1 MNHEY and CDR2 SMNVEV come from the germline V gene (reference sequence). J was trimmed by 3 bases and V by 3 bases; bases with no gene match: 5. This CDR3 is 16 amino acids long.

This chain links TRBV15 with TRBJ2-4; 7 bases agree with TRBD2. The junction had 13 bases not matched to a gene; V was cut back by 5 bases and J by 0 bases. This CDR3 has 18 amino acids. The germline V gene encodes CDR1 LNHNV and CDR2 YYDKDF (reference sequence). The CDR3 loop is CATSSRAAGELAKNIQYF. The CDR3, as DNA: TGTGCCACCAGCTCCCGGGCGGCGGGGGAGCTAGCCAAAAACATTCAGTACTTC.

J is TRBJ2-7 and V is TRBV27; 7 bases align to TRBD2. Germline CDR1 MNHEY, CDR2 SMNVEV (reference sequence). Trimming at V came to 0 bases and at J to 4 bases, leaving 9 bases not matched to a gene. The CDR3 is 16 residues long. As DNA, the CDR3 is TGTGCCAGCAGTTTATCGCTAGCGGCCCAGGGTTACGAGCAGTACTTC. It codes for CASSLSLAAQGYEQYF.

This sequence joins TRBV14 and TRBJ2-5, with a possible D match to TRBD2 (7 bases). CDR1 is SGHDN, CDR2 FVKESK, per germline. The CDR3 totals 15 residues. V lost 1 base and J 5 bases, leaving 14 bases between the germline ends. The CDR3 sequence: CASSQVGGGTETQYF. CDR3 DNA sequence: TGTGCCAGCAGCCAAGTAGGGGGGGGCACCGAGACCCAGTACTTC.

This sequence joins TRBV7-9 and TRBJ1-2, with 7 bases that match TRBD1. The CDR3 extends over 15 amino acids. Trimming removed 6 bases from V and 3 bases from J; junction bases left unmatched: 10. CDR1 SEHNR and CDR2 FQNEAQ come from the germline V gene (reference sequence). The CDR3 bases are TGTGCCAGCAGAAAGGGGGCAGCACAATACTATGGCTACACCTTC. Translation: CASRKGAAQYYGYTF.

The V and J genes are TRBV3-1 (or the pseudogene TRBV3-2) and TRBJ2-5; 7 positions match TRBD1. The CDR3 runs 13 residues. Germline CDR1 LGHDT, CDR2 YNNKEL (reference sequence). V dropped 5 bases and J dropped 2; count of bases not matched to a gene: 2. In DNA, the CDR3 is TGTGCCAGCAGCGGGGACAGTCAAGAGACCCAGTACTTC. As protein: CASSGDSQETQYF.

The gene calls are TRBV11-3 and TRBJ2-1; TRBD2 is a possible D gene (5 bases). The germline V gene encodes CDR1 SGHNT and CDR2 YENEEA. Trimming took 5 bases from V and 8 from J, leaving 13 bases between them. This CDR3 contains 13 residues. The CDR3 coding sequence is TGTGCCAGCAGCAAAACCTTAGCGCATGAGCAGTTCTTC. This codes for CASSKTLAHEQFF.

The V and J genes are TRBV4-3 and TRBJ1-2; D possibly corresponds to TRBD1 (6 bases). The CDR3 runs to 18 residues. The V gene's germline CDR1 is LGHNA and CDR2 YSLEER. Trimming took off 0 bases at V and 0 bases at J, with 17 bases between the two ends. For the CDR3, the DNA is TGCGCCAGCAGCCAAGATCCAGGGGCCAGGGCCCCTAACTATGGCTACACCTTC. As protein: CASSQDPGARAPNYGYTF.

This chain joins TRBV9 and TRBJ2-1, with 12 bases that match TRBD2. Per germline, CDR1 SGDLS and CDR2 YYNGEE. This CDR3 spans 18 amino acids. V lost 4 bases, J lost 3 bases, and 11 bases stayed unmatched. CDR3 amino acids: CASSYLGGLAGLYNEQFF. CDR3 bases: TGTGCCAGCAGCTACCTTGGAGGACTAGCGGGGCTCTACAATGAGCAGTTCTTC. Full variable domain (outside the CDR3, taken from reference TRBV9 and TRBJ2-1): DSGVTQTPKHLITATGQRVTLRCSPRSGDLSVYWYQQSLDQGLQFLIQYYNGEERAKGNILERFSAQQFPDLHSELNLSSLELGDSALYFCASSYLGGLAGLYNEQFFGPGTRLTVL.

The V call is TRBV6-5, the J call TRBJ2-7; 9 bases line up with TRBD1. In germline, CDR1 is MNHEY, CDR2 SVGAGI. The CDR3 loop spans 13 amino acids. Trimming cost V 5 bases and J 10 bases; bases outside gene matches: 9. The CDR3 is CASSRPGQGFQYF. The CDR3 DNA follows: TGTGCCAGCAGTAGACCGGGACAGGGCTTCCAGTACTTC.

The gene calls are TRBV6-5 and TRBJ2-1, with 7 bases lining up with TRBD2. Germline V lookup: CDR1 MNHEY, CDR2 SVGAGI. The V segment lost 11 bases and the J segment 3 bases; nucleotides outside the gene matches: 1. CDR3 length: 11 amino acids. This CDR3 is CAGGGYNEQFF. CDR3 DNA sequence: TGTGCCGGGGGGGGCTACAATGAGCAGTTCTTC.